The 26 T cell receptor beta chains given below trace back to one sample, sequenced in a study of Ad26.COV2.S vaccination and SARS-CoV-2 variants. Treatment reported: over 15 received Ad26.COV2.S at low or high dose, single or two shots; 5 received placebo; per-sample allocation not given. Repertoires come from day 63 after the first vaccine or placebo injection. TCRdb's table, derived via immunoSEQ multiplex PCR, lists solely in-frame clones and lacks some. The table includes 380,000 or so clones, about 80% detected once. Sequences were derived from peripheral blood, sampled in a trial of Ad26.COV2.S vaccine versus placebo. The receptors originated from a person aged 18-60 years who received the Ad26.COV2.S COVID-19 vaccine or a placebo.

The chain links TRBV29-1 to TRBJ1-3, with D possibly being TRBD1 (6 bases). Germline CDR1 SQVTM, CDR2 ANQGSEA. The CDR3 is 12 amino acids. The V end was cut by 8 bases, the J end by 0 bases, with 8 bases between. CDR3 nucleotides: TGCAGCTACAGGGACTCTGGAAACACCATATATTTT. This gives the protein CSYRDSGNTIYF.

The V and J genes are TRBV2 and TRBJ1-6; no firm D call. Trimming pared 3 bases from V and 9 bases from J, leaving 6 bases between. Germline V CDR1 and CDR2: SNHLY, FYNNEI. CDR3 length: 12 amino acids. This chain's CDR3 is CASSDIFSPLHF. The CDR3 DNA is TGTGCCAGCAGTGATATTTTTTCACCCCTCCACTTT.

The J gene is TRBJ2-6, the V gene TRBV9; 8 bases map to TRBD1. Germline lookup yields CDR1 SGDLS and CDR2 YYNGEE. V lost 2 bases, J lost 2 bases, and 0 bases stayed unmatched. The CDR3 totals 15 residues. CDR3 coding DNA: TGTGCCAGCAGCGTGACAGGGGCTGGGGCCAACGTCCTGACTTTC. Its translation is CASSVTGAGANVLTF.

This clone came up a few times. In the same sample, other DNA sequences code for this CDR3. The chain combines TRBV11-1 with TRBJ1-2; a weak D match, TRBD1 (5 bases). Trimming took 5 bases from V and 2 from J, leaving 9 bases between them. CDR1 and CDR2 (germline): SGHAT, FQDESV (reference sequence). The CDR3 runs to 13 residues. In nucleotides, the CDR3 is TGTGCCAGCAGCCTGGGGGGGAACTATGGCTACACCTTC. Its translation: CASSLGGNYGYTF. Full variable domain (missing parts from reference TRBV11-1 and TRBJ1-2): EAEVAQSPRYKITEKSQAVAFWCDPISGHATLYWYRQILGQGPELLVQFQDESVVDDSQLPKDRFSAERLKGVDSTLKIQPAELGDSAMYLCASSLGGNYGYTFGSGTRLTVV.

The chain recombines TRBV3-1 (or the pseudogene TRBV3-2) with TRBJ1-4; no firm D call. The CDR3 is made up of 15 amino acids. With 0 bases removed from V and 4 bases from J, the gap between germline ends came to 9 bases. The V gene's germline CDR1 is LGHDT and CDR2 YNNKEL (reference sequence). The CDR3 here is CASSQDREDNEKLFF. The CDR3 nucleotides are TGTGCCAGCAGCCAAGATCGGGAGGATAATGAAAAACTGTTTTTT.

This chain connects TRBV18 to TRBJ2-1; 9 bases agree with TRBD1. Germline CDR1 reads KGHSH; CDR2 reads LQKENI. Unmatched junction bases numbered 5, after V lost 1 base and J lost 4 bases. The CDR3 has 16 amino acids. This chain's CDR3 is CASSPLRTGVYNEQFF. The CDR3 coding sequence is TGTGCCAGCTCACCACTGCGGACAGGGGTATACAATGAGCAGTTCTTC. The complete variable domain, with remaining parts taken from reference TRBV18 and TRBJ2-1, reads NAGVMQNPRHLVRRRGQEARLRCSPMKGHSHVYWYRQLPEEGLKFMVYLQKENIIDESGMPKERFSAEFPKEGPSILRIQQVVRGDSAAYFCASSPLRTGVYNEQFFGPGTRLTVL.

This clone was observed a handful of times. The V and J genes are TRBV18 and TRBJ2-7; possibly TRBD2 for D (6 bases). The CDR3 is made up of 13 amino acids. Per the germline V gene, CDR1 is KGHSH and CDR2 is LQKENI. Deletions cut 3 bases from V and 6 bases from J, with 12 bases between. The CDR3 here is CASSPSGLREQYF. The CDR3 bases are TGTGCCAGCTCACCCTCGGGACTCCGCGAGCAGTACTTC.

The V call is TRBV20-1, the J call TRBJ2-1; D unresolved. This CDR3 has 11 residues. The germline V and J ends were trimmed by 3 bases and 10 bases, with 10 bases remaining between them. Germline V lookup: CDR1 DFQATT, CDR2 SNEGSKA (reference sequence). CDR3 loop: CSARPWSEQFF. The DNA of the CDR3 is TGCAGTGCTAGGCCTTGGTCGGAGCAGTTCTTC.

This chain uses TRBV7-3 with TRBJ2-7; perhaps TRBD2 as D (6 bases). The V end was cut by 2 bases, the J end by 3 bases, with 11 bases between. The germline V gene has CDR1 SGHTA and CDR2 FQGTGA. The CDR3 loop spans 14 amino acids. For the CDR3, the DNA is TGTGCCAGCAGCTTAGGGGGGACTCTCTACGAGCAGTACTTC. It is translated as CASSLGGTLYEQYF.

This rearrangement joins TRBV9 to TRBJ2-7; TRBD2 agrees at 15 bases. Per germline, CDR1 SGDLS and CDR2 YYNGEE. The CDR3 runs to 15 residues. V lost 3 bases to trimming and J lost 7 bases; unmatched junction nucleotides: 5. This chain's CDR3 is CASSDGLAGGPEQYF. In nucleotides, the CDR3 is TGTGCCAGCAGCGACGGACTAGCGGGGGGGCCTGAGCAGTACTTC.

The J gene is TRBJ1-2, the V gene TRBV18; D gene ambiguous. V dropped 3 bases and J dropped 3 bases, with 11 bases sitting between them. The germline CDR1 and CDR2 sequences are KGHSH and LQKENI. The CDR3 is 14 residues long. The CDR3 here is CASSPAALDYGYTF. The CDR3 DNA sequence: TGTGCCAGCTCACCGGCAGCTCTGGACTATGGCTACACCTTC. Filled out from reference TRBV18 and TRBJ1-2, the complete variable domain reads NAGVMQNPRHLVRRRGQEARLRCSPMKGHSHVYWYRQLPEEGLKFMVYLQKENIIDESGMPKERFSAEFPKEGPSILRIQQVVRGDSAAYFCASSPAALDYGYTFGSGTRLTVV.

The CDR3 protein is CASSEDLRKETQYF. The CDR3 bases are TGTGCCAGCAGTGAAGACCTGCGGAAAGAGACCCAGTACTTC. This chain links TRBV6-1 with TRBJ2-5, with D hard to call. From germline, CDR1 is MNHNS and CDR2 SASEGT. V shed 1 base and J shed 3 bases, with 9 bases lying between them. The CDR3 extends over 14 amino acids.

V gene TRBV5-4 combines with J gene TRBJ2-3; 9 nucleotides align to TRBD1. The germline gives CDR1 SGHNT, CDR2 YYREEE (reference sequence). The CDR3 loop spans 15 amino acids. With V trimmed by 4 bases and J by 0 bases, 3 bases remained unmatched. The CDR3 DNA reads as TGTGCCAGCAGCGGACAGGGGCCTAGCACAGATACGCAGTATTTT. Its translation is CASSGQGPSTDTQYF.

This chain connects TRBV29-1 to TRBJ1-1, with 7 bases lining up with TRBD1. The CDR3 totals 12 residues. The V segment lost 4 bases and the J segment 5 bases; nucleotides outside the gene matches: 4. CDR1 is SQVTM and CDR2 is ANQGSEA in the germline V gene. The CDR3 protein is CSVVTGATEAFF. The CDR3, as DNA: TGCAGCGTTGTCACAGGGGCGACTGAAGCTTTCTTT.

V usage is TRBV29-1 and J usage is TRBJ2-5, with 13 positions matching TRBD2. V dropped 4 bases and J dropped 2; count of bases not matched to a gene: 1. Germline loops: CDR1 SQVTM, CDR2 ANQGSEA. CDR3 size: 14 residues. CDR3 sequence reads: CSVALAGGQETQYF. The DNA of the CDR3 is TGCAGCGTTGCACTAGCGGGAGGGCAAGAGACCCAGTACTTC.

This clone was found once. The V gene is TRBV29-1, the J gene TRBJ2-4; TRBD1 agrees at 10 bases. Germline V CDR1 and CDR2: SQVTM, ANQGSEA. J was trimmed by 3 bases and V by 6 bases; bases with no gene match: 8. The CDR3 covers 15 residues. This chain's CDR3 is CSVEDRGRFKNIQYF. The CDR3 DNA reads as TGCAGCGTCGAGGACAGGGGGAGGTTCAAAAACATTCAGTACTTC.

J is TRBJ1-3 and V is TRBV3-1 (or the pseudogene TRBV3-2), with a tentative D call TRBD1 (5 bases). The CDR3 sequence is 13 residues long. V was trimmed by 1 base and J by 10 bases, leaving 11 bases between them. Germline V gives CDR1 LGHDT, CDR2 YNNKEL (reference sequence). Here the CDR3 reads CASSQGRGRTIYF. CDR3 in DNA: TGTGCCAGCAGCCAAGGAAGGGGACGGACCATATATTTT.

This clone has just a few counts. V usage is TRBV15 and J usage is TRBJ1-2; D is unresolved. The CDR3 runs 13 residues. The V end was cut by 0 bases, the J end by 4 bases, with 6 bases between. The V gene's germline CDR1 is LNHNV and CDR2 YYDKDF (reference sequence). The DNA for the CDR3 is TGTGCCACCAGCAGAGATCTGGGCTATGGCTACACCTTC. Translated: CATSRDLGYGYTF.

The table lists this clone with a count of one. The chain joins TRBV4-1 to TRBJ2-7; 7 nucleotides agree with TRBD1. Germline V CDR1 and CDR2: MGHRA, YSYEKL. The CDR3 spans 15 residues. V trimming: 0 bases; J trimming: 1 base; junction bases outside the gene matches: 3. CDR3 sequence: CASSQERDSSYEQYF. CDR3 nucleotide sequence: TGCGCCAGCAGCCAAGAAAGGGACAGTTCCTACGAGCAGTACTTC.

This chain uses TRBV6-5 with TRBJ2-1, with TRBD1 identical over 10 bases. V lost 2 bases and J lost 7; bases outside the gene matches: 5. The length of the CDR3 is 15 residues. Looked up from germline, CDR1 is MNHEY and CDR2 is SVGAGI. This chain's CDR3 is CASSYTGDRGNEQFF. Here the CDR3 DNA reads TGTGCCAGCAGTTACACCGGGGACAGGGGAAATGAGCAGTTCTTC.

The CDR3 DNA reads TGTGCCAGCAGCCCCTTAGCGGGGGCCAGTAGCACAGATACGCAGTATTTT. This translates into CASSPLAGASSTDTQYF. The chain links TRBV5-4 to TRBJ2-3; 9 bases align to TRBD2. Germline assignment: CDR1 SGHNT and CDR2 YYREEE (reference sequence). The trim removed 4 bases at V and 0 bases at J, leaving 9 bases unmatched. This CDR3 is built from 17 residues. Combining the CDR3 with reference TRBV5-4 and TRBJ2-3 gives the whole variable domain ETGVTQSPTHLIKTRGQQVTLRCSSQSGHNTVSWYQQALGQGPQFIFQYYREEENGRGNFPPRFSGLQFPNYSSELNVNALELDDSALYLCASSPLAGASSTDTQYFGPGTRLTVL.

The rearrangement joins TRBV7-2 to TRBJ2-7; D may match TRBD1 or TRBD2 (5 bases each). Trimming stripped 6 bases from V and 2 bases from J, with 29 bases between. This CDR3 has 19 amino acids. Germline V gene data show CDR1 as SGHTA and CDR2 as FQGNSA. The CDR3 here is CASSPVSGTRNREPYEQYF. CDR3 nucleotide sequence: TGTGCCAGCAGTCCGGTATCGGGGACCCGAAACCGAGAACCCTACGAGCAGTACTTC.

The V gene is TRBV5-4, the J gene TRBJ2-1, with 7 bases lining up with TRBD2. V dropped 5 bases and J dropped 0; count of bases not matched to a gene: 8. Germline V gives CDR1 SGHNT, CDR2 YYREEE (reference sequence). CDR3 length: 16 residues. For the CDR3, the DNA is TGTGCCAGCAGATTAAGAGCGGGAAGCTCCTACAATGAGCAGTTCTTC. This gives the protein CASRLRAGSSYNEQFF.

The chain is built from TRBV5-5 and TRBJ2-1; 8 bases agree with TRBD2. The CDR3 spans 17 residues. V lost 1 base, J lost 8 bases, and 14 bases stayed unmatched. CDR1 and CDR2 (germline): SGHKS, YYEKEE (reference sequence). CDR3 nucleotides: TGTGCCAGCAGCTTGACCTGGGGGGTAGCGGGATATGATGAGCAGTTCTTC. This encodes CASSLTWGVAGYDEQFF.

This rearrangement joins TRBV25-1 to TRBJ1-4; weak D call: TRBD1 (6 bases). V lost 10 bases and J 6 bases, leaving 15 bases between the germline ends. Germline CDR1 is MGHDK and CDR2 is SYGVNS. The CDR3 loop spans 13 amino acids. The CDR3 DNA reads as TGTGCCACTCAGGGGATGGGGTATGAAAAACTGTTTTTT. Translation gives CATQGMGYEKLFF.

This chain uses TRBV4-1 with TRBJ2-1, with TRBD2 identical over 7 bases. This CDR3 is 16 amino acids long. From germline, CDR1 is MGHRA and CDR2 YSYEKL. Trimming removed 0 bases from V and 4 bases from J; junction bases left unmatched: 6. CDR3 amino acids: CASSQEFLAAYNEQFF. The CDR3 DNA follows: TGCGCCAGCAGCCAAGAATTCCTAGCGGCGTACAATGAGCAGTTCTTC.